These 13 T cell receptor beta chains share one sample of origin, sequenced in a study of blood T cell repertoires in COVID-19. Assay used: immunoSEQ multiplex PCR; TCRdb lists only in-frame clones, some missing. The table lists some 200,000 clones, around 94% of them singletons. Material for sequencing was peripheral blood. Every receptor here comes from a man aged 25-40 years with COVID-19, enrolled during active disease.

The chain has TRBV19 and TRBJ1-3, with unresolved D. V was cut by 10 bases and J by 4 bases, with 14 bases left in between. This CDR3 region has 13 residues. CDR1 is LNHDA, CDR2 SQIVND, per germline (reference sequence). The CDR3 protein is CATSGSAGNTIYF. The DNA for the CDR3 is TGTGCCACCTCCGGAAGCGCCGGAAACACCATATATTTT.

This clone was detected only once. This chain links TRBV5-4 with TRBJ1-1; D is undetermined. Trimming cost V 0 bases and J 1 base, with 13 bases left between them. Germline lookup yields CDR1 SGHNT and CDR2 YYREEE (reference sequence). CDR3 length: 16 residues. The CDR3 spells CASSLVDTPKNTEAFF. The CDR3 DNA reads TGTGCCAGCAGCTTGGTCGACACTCCAAAGAACACTGAAGCTTTCTTT.

In this sample, this clone turned up a few times. V gene TRBV5-1 combines with J gene TRBJ2-2, with a tentative D call TRBD1 (5 bases). CDR1 and CDR2 (germline): SGHRS, YFSETQ. Trimming took 0 bases from V and 1 from J, leaving 13 bases between them. CDR3 length: 17 residues. This chain's CDR3 is CASSLGLARGNTGELFF. The CDR3 DNA reads TGCGCCAGCAGCTTGGGTCTTGCTAGGGGGAACACCGGGGAGCTGTTTTTT.

The V call is TRBV5-1, the J call TRBJ1-6; 9 nucleotides line up with TRBD1. The CDR3 runs 16 residues. Per germline, CDR1 SGHRS and CDR2 YFSETQ. The ends lost 4 bases at V and 10 bases at J; junction bases unmatched: 12. The CDR3 coding sequence is TGCGCCAGCAGCCCCCAACAGGGGGCGGCGGGGTCACCCCTCCACTTT. Its protein is CASSPQQGAAGSPLHF.

The table lists this clone with a count of one. The V call is TRBV3-1 (or the pseudogene TRBV3-2), the J call TRBJ2-5, with TRBD2 identical over 14 bases. The CDR3 has 18 amino acids. Per the germline V gene, CDR1 is LGHDT and CDR2 is YNNKEL (reference sequence). The V and J ends lost 5 bases and 1 base, in that order; junction bases with no gene match: 9. The CDR3 DNA follows: TGTGCCAGCAGCTCCTGGACTAGCGGGGGGCCCTTCCAAGAGACCCAGTACTTC. This gives the protein CASSSWTSGGPFQETQYF.

This sequence joins TRBV12-3 or TRBV12-4 and TRBJ1-5; D uncertain. V lost 3 bases, J lost 7 bases, and 10 bases lay in between. This CDR3 has 13 amino acids. The CDR3: CASSLAGRQPQHF. CDR3 nucleotide sequence: TGTGCCAGCAGTTTGGCGGGAAGGCAGCCCCAGCATTTT.

CDR3 sequence reads: CASKFPGTSNTEAFF. DNA for the CDR3: TGTGCCAGCAAATTCCCCGGGACTTCGAACACTGAAGCTTTCTTT. The chain employs TRBV6-5 and TRBJ1-1; possibly TRBD1 for D (5 bases). Trimming pared 7 bases from V and 1 base from J, leaving 16 bases between. Germline V gives CDR1 MNHEY, CDR2 SVGAGI. The CDR3 spans 15 residues.

The chain links TRBV5-4 to TRBJ1-1; 7 bases line up with TRBD1. V dropped 6 bases and J dropped 1; count of bases not matched to a gene: 6. Germline CDR1 and CDR2: SGHNT and YYREEE (reference sequence). The CDR3 spans 14 residues. For the CDR3, the DNA is TGTGCCAGCACCTTACAGGGGTCGAACACTGAAGCTTTCTTT. Translation: CASTLQGSNTEAFF.

The chain combines TRBV12-5 with TRBJ2-7; no clear D. The germline V gene has CDR1 LGHNT and CDR2 FRNRAP. The CDR3 loop spans 12 amino acids. The CDR3 DNA is TGTGCAACTCCGGCCAGGCCCTACGAGCAGTACTTC. Its protein product is CATPARPYEQYF.

V is TRBV6-2 or TRBV6-3 and J is TRBJ2-2; D is possibly TRBD2 (6 bases). Per germline, CDR1 MNHEY and CDR2 SVGEGT. Trimming took off 1 base at V and 2 bases at J, with 17 bases between the two ends. This CDR3 has 18 amino acids. Here the CDR3 reads CASSYYRTTVINTGELFF. CDR3 nucleotide sequence: TGTGCCAGCAGTTACTACCGGACTACCGTTATTAACACCGGGGAGCTGTTTTTT.

The chain combines TRBV4-2 with TRBJ1-5; a possible D gene is TRBD1 (6 bases). The V gene's germline CDR1 is LGHNA and CDR2 YNFKEQ. V shed 0 bases and J shed 7 bases, with 16 bases lying between them. The CDR3 runs 16 residues. CDR3 sequence (DNA): TGTGCCAGCAGCCAAGATTGGTCAGGGGCTGGGCAGCCCCAGCATTTT. Amino acids: CASSQDWSGAGQPQHF.

This chain links TRBV6-5 with TRBJ1-2; TRBD1 agrees at 8 bases. The CDR3 has 13 residues. Germline CDR1 and CDR2: MNHEY and SVGAGI. With V trimmed by 9 bases and J by 3 bases, 6 bases remained unmatched. In nucleotides, the CDR3 is TGTGCCAGTTCTAACAGGGGGTACTATGGCTACACCTTC. Protein sequence: CASSNRGYYGYTF.

The V and J genes are TRBV9 and TRBJ2-3, with 11 bases identical to TRBD2. After removal of 3 bases from V and 2 bases from J, the junction contained 5 bases not matched to a gene. The CDR3 spans 16 residues. The germline CDR1 and CDR2 sequences are SGDLS and YYNGEE. CDR3 DNA: TGTGCCAGCAGCGCGACTAGCGGGGAGTTCACAGATACGCAGTATTTT. This codes for CASSATSGEFTDTQYF. Looking up the rest from reference TRBV9 and TRBJ2-3 gives the full variable domain: DSGVTQTPKHLITATGQRVTLRCSPRSGDLSVYWYQQSLDQGLQFLIQYYNGEERAKGNILERFSAQQFPDLHSELNLSSLELGDSALYFCASSATSGEFTDTQYFGPGTRLTVL.